This T cell receptor (beta chain) stems from a study of blood T cell repertoires in COVID-19. Those enrolled, adults aged about 18 to 95 years, came from around 25 US areas. Per the authors' pipeline: Amplification with reference gene primers provided the estimates of nucleated cell counts. Assay: immunoSEQ multiplex PCR; the TCRdb copy retains only in-frame clones and omits some. That table gives V, J and clone size, and the DNA gave D and trimming. This sample has about 190,000 clones, with about four fifths found just once. The sample taken for sequencing was PBMCs or T cells enriched from blood (not recorded which). This TCR was sampled from a woman in her 30s who had been exposed to COVID-19.

The CDR3 sequence is CASSEATEGAGQPQHF. CDR3 nucleotides: TGTGCCAGCAGTGAAGCTACAGAGGGGGCTGGTCAGCCCCAGCATTTT. The chain combines TRBV2 with TRBJ1-5; TRBD1 matches at 7 bases. Germline V gives CDR1 SNHLY, CDR2 FYNNEI. This CDR3 contains 16 residues. V lost 0 bases and J lost 6; bases outside the gene matches: 8.